Following are 5 T cell receptor beta chains from one sample sequenced in a study of T cells in Graves' hyperthyroidism and ophthalmopathy. Amplification of TCR beta CDR3 regions was performed using RNA transcripts as template. An initial round of RT-PCR targeting the TCR CDR3 relied on the HTBI primer set. TCRdb re-called the multiplex PCR reads through MiXCR, storing one row per CDR3 protein. Seen here are almost 600,000 distinct CDR3 sequences, 40% to 55% observed once, and the top ten hold approximately 7.5%. Specimen: peripheral blood or thyroid tissue (not recorded which). Receptor source: a woman younger than 30 with Graves' hyperthyroidism.

The V gene is TRBV3-1, the J gene TRBJ1-1; perhaps TRBD1 as D (5 bases). With 5 bases removed from V and 7 bases from J, the gap between germline ends came to 17 bases. Germline values: CDR1 LGHDT, CDR2 YNNKEL (reference sequence). The CDR3 consists of 14 residues. For the CDR3, the DNA is TGTGCCAGCAGCATCCGGGGGGACTTCATTGAAGCTTTCTTT. Encoded protein: CASSIRGDFIEAFF.

The chain joins TRBV2 to TRBJ2-1, with 10 bases aligning to TRBD2. CDR1 is SNHLY and CDR2 is FYNNEI in the germline V gene. V gave up 1 base and J gave up 4 bases; unmatched junction bases: 1. The CDR3 length is 15 residues. CDR3 sequence (DNA): TGTGCCAGCAGTGAAGGTAGCGGGAGGTACAATGAGCAGTTCTTC. Protein: CASSEGSGRYNEQFF.

This clonotype was counted only a few times. The rearrangement joins TRBV4-3 to TRBJ2-7; weak D call: TRBD2 (5 bases). The CDR3 length is 14 residues. Trimming shortened V by 1 base and J by 6 bases, and 13 bases separated the two germline ends. Germline CDR1 is LGHNA and CDR2 is YSLEER. The CDR3 sequence: CASSQGSHRGEQYF. CDR3 DNA sequence: TGCGCCAGCAGCCAAGGGTCCCACCGGGGCGAGCAGTACTTC.

This clonotype came up many times. The rearrangement uses TRBV12-3 or TRBV12-4 and TRBJ1-5; D remains ambiguous. The CDR3 length is 17 residues. Trimming removed 5 bases from V and 0 bases from J, with 17 bases in between. The CDR3 sequence: CASSHVFLDYSNQPQHF. CDR3 nucleotides: TGTGCCAGCAGTCATGTATTTCTCGATTATAGCAATCAGCCCCAGCATTTT.

This chain links TRBV19 with TRBJ1-1; D unresolved. This CDR3 spans 13 amino acids. Per germline, CDR1 LNHDA and CDR2 SQIVND (reference sequence). V shed 6 bases and J shed 2 bases, with 10 bases lying between them. The CDR3 DNA is TGTGCCAGTAGCTCGACAACCAACACTGAAGCTTTCTTT. Protein product: CASSSTTNTEAFF.